This T cell receptor (beta chain) is from a study of blood T cell repertoires in COVID-19 (dated by TCRdb to the early 2020s). Regarding the study in general: Samples from collaborators originated in the United States, Italy and Spain and spanned both the acute and convalescent phases of COVID-19. The material from the prospective study consisted of cDNA or gDNA derived from T cells, B-cell-depleted T cells, or PBMCs. Subjects who had been exposed to COVID-19, were actively infected with it, or had recovered from it provided the deeply sampled blood TCRbeta repertoires that made up the dataset. The repertoires were released in a freely available public database intended as a resource for research on the immune response to SARS-CoV-2. The samples were drawn from two sources: the first 160 participants of the ongoing ImmuneRACE study, and fewer than 1,500 subjects contributed by 6 global collaborators. Nearly every sample came with metadata listing a de-identified subject ID, COVID-19 status, age in years and sex. HLA class I and class II types, where available, came from metadata supplied by the sample provider rather than from assay-based typing.

The paper as a whole reports these results and caveats: The quantity of clinical and demographic metadata differed by source and by participant and was supplied without curation.

Looking up the germline V gene yields CDR1 MDHEN and CDR2 SYDVKM. V is cut back by 6 bases and J by 7 bases, with 8 bases in the junction unmatched. There are 14 amino acids in the CDR3, from cysteine to phenylalanine inclusive. The read is trimmed to its CDR3 DNA, 42 bases read in frame from base 1. At one collaborating source in Seattle, patients were enrolled during active infection and were followed longitudinally through the course of disease. Whole blood was collected in K2EDTA tubes by collaborating institutions according to the institutions' own protocols. For TCRbeta analysis, collaborator samples were shipped as frozen whole blood, as isolated PBMCs, or as DNA extracted from either sample type. This clone was observed a single time. Its recognized antigen is unknown. No base-level quality is on record; no much larger clone is a single base apart. TCRbeta CDR3 regions were amplified from genomic DNA using the immunoSEQ Assay, a bias-controlled multiplex PCR. From the authors' description of their analysis: The number of nucleated cells in each sample was estimated by amplification of reference gene primers within the assay. To quantify the absolute abundance of each unique TCRbeta CDR3 rearrangement, sequence reads were collapsed and filtered. For each sample, productive Simpson clonality was calculated by taking the square root of Simpson's diversity index across productive rearrangements. TCRdb re-hosts the immuneACCESS table, in-frame sequences only. Its copies lack some clones; in the studies checked, an unresolved V gene accounts for under half of them, and the cause for the rest is not known. V, J and clone size were drawn from that table, and D and trimming were deduced from the DNA. The sample profile shows 220,000 or so clones; 80% to 85% of them were found once. The ten biggest clones cover roughly 8% of the sample.

The rearranged chain carries TRBV28 and TRBJ1-2, with 10 middle bases fitting TRBD1. Sequences were obtained from peripheral blood. The clonotype comes from a woman older than 75 with COVID-19, enrolled during active disease. The DNA reads TGTGCCAGCAGGATCCGGGACAGGGGTGCTGGCTACACCTTC. Its protein is CASRIRDRGAGYTF.